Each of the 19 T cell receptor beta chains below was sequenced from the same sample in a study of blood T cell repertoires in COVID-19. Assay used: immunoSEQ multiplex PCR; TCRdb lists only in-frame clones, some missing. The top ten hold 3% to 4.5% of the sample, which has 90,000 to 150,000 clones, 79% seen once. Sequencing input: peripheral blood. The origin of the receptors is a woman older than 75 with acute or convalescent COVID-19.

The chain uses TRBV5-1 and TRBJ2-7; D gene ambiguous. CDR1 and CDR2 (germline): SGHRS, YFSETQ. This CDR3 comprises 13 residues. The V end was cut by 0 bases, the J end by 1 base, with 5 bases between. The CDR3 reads CASSLDLSYEQYF. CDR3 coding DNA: TGCGCCAGCAGCTTGGACCTATCCTACGAGCAGTACTTC.

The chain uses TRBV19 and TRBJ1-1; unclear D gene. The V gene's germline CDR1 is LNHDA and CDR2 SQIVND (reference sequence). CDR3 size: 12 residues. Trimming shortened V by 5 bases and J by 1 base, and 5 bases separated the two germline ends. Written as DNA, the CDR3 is TGTGCCAGTAGTTCTCGGAACACTGAAGCTTTCTTT. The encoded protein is CASSSRNTEAFF. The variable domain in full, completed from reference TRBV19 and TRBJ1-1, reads DGGITQSPKYLFRKEGQNVTLSCEQNLNHDAMYWYRQDPGQGLRLIYYSQIVNDFQKGDIAEGYSVSREKKESFPLTVTSAQKNPTAFYLCASSSRNTEAFFGQGTRLTVV.

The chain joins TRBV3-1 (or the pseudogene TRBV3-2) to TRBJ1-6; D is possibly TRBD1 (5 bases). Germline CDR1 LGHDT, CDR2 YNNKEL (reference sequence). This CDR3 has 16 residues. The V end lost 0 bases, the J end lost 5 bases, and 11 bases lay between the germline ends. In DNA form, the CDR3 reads TGTGCCAGCAGCCAAGAGGGGGGAAAAAATAATTCACCCCTCCACTTT. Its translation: CASSQEGGKNNSPLHF.

CDR3 protein: CASSGVQGNEQFF. The CDR3 DNA is TGTGCCAGCAGCGGCGTACAGGGGAATGAGCAGTTCTTC. The chain couples TRBV11-1 to TRBJ2-1; 7 positions match TRBD1. This CDR3 has 13 residues. The V gene's germline CDR1 is SGHAT and CDR2 FQDESV (reference sequence). The V gene end was trimmed by 5 bases and the J gene end by 7 bases; junction bases not matched to a gene: 5.

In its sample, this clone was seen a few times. The CDR3 loop is CASSQDSGRTFMNTEAFF. The CDR3, as DNA: TGCGCCAGCAGCCAAGATTCCGGGAGGACATTCATGAACACTGAAGCTTTCTTT. The chain has TRBV4-1 and TRBJ1-1; a possible D gene is TRBD1 (5 bases). V was cut by 0 bases and J by 0 bases, with 17 bases left in between. The germline V gene encodes CDR1 MGHRA and CDR2 YSYEKL. This CDR3 contains 18 residues.

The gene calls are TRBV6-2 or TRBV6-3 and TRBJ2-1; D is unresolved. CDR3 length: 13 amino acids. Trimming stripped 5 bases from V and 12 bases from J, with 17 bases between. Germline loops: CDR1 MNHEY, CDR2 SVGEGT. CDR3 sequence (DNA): TGTGCCAGCAGTCCACAGATGTACCTGAGGCAGTTCTTC. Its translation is CASSPQMYLRQFF.

CDR3 amino acids: CASSLLTGVPYNEQFF. The CDR3 region has the DNA TGTGCCAGCAGCTTACTCACGGGGGTCCCTTACAATGAGCAGTTCTTC. The J gene is TRBJ2-1, the V gene TRBV11-1, with D perhaps TRBD2 (6 bases). Germline assignment: CDR1 SGHAT and CDR2 FQDESV (reference sequence). Trimming took off 2 bases at V and 4 bases at J, with 15 bases between the two ends. This CDR3 is 16 amino acids long.

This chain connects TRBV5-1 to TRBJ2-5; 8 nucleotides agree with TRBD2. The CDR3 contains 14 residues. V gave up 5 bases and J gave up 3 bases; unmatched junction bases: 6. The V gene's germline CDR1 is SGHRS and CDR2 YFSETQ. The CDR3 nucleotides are TGCGCCAGCAGGATAGATAGCGGGAAAGAGACCCAGTACTTC. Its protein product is CASRIDSGKETQYF.

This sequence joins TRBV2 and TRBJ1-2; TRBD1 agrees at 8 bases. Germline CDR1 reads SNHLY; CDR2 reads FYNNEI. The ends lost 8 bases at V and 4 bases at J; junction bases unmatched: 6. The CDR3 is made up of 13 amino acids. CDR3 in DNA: TGTGCCAGCGGAGGGGGACAGGCCTATGGCTACACCTTC. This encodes CASGGGQAYGYTF.

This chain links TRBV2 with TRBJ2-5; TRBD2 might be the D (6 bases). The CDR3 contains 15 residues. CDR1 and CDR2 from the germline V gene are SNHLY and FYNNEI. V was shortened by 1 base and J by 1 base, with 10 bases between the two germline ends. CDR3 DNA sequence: TGTGCCAGCAGTGAAGACCCGGGAGCCCAAGAGACCCAGTACTTC. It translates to CASSEDPGAQETQYF.

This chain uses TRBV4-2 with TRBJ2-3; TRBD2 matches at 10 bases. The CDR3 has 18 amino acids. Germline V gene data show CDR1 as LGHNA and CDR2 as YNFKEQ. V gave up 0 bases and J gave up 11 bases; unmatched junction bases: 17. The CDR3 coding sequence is TGTGCCAGCAGCCAAGAAAGTAGTGCGGCAGCGGGGGGGCCTAGGCAGTATTTT. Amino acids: CASSQESSAAAGGPRQYF.

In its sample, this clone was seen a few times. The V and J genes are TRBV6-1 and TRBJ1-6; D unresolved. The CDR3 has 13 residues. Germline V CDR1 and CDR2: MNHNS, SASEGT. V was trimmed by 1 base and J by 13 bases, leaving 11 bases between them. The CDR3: CASSEEEGTPLHF. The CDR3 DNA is TGTGCCAGCAGTGAAGAGGAGGGAACCCCCCTCCACTTT.

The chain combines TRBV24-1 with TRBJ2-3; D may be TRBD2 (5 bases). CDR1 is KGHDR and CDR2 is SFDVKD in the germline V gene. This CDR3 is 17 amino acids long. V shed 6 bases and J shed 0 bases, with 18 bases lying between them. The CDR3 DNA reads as TGTGCCACCAGTCGATCTGGCGCCCCGGGGAGCACAGATACGCAGTATTTT. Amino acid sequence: CATSRSGAPGSTDTQYF.

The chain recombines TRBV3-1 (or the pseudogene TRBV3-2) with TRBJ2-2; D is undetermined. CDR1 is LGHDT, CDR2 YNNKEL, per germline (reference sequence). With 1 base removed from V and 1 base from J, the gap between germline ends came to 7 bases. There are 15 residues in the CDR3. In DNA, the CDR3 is TGTGCCAGCAGCCAAGCCAGCGTGAACACCGGGGAGCTGTTTTTT. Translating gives CASSQASVNTGELFF.

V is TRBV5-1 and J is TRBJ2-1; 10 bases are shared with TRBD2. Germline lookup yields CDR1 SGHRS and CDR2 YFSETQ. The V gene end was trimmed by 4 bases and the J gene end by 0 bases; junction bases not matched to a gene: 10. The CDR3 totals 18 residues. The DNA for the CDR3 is TGCGCCAGCAGCCCGGGAAGCGGGGGGGCCGGCTCCTACAATGAGCAGTTCTTC. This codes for CASSPGSGGAGSYNEQFF. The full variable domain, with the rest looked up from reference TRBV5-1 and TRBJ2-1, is KAGVTQTPRYLIKTRGQQVTLSCSPISGHRSVSWYQQTPGQGLQFLFEYFSETQRNKGNFPGRFSGRQFSNSRSEMNVSTLELGDSALYLCASSPGSGGAGSYNEQFFGPGTRLTVL.

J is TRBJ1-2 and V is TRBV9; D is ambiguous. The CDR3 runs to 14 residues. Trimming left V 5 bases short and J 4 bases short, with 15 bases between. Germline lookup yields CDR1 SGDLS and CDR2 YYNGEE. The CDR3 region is CASSEGGSFYGYTF. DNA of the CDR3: TGTGCCAGCAGTGAGGGAGGGTCCTTCTATGGCTACACCTTC.

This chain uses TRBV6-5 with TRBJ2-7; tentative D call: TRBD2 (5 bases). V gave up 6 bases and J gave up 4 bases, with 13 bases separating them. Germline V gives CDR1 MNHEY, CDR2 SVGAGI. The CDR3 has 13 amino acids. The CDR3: CASRIHRTYEQYF. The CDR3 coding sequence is TGTGCCAGCAGAATCCATAGGACTTACGAGCAGTACTTC.

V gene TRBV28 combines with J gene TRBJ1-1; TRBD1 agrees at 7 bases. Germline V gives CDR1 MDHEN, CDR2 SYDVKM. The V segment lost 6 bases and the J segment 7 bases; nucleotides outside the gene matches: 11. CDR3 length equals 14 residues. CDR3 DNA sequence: TGTGCCAGCAGGGTTCCAACAGGGGCCGATGAAGCTTTCTTT. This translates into CASRVPTGADEAFF.

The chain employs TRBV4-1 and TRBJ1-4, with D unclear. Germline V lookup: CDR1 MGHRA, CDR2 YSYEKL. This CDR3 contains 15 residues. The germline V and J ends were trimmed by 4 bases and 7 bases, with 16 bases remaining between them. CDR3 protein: CASSRTDTVGEKLFF. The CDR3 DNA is TGCGCCAGCAGCCGCACTGACACGGTGGGTGAAAAACTGTTTTTT.